These T cell receptor beta chains were read from a single sample in a study of CD8 T cells in ankylosing spondylitis. MiXCR was run by TCRdb on the 5' RACE reads, yielding one entry per CDR3 protein. The data show hundreds of thousands of distinct CDR3 sequences, around 20% seen once. The material sequenced was blood, either unsorted or a sorted T cell fraction (not recorded which). The origin of the receptors is a male donor with ankylosing spondylitis or in good health (not recorded which). The CDR3 runs from the conserved cysteine through the conserved F or W. A D gene is named only where the DNA matches it firmly. Rows give clone size only sometimes, using once, few, many, or a class for an expanded clone.

j_gene	d_gene	v_gene	abundance	CDR3aa	CDR3nt
TRBJ2-3	-	TRBV5-1	-	CASSAQSDTQYF	TGCGCCAGCAGCGCCCAATCGGATACGCAGTATTTT
TRBJ2-1	-	TRBV5-5	few	CASSLAVYNEQFF	TGTGCCAGCAGCTTGGCTGTCTACAATGAGCAGTTCTTC
TRBJ2-2	TRBD1	TRBV5-1	-	CASSFGQAAMGELFF	TGCGCCAGCAGCTTCGGACAGGCAGCGATGGGGGAGCTGTTTTTT
TRBJ2-3	-	TRBV11-1	few	CASSPPLGGGTDTQYF	TGTGCCAGCAGCCCACCCTTGGGGGGCGGCACAGATACGCAGTATTTT
TRBJ2-5	-	TRBV5-1	once	CASSLAPGLGETQYF	TGCGCCAGCAGCTTGGCCCCGGGACTCGGAGAGACCCAGTACTTC
TRBJ1-1	TRBD1	TRBV5-1	-	CASSSQGGRPEAFF	TGCGCCAGCAGCTCTCAGGGGGGGCGACCTGAAGCTTTCTTT
TRBJ2-2	-	TRBV5-1	few	CASSFRGFDTGELFF	TGCGCCAGCAGCTTCCGCGGGTTCGACACCGGGGAGCTGTTTTTT
TRBJ1-4	-	TRBV6-1	-	CASRIGTANEKLFF	TGTGCCAGCCGGATCGGGACGGCTAATGAAAAACTGTTTTTT
TRBJ2-5	TRBD1	TRBV10-3	many	CAINAGGQETQYF	TGTGCCATCAATGCAGGGGGCCAAGAGACCCAGTACTTC
TRBJ1-3	-	TRBV28	-	CATSPRKFENTIYF	TGTGCCACCTCTCCACGGAAATTTGAAAACACCATATATTTT
TRBJ2-1	TRBD1	TRBV15	few	CATSRDRDRTNEQFF	TGTGCCACCAGCCGAGACCGGGACAGGACCAATGAGCAGTTCTTC
TRBJ2-3	-	TRBV6-5	-	CASSYSWDSTDTQYF	TGTGCCAGCAGTTACTCGTGGGATAGCACAGATACGCAGTATTTT
TRBJ2-5	-	TRBV29-1	-	CSVGRDRQEIQYF	TGCAGCGTTGGGCGGGACAGACAAGAGATCCAGTACTTC
TRBJ2-1	TRBD1	TRBV5-6	many	CASMPGTGGVGNEQFF	TGTGCCAGCATGCCAGGGACAGGGGGAGTGGGCAATGAGCAGTTCTTC
TRBJ2-3	TRBD2	TRBV20-1	many	CSALSGRRTDTQYF	TGCAGTGCCCTAAGCGGGAGGAGGACAGATACGCAGTATTTT
TRBJ1-5	-	TRBV5-1	-	CASSLPGPGQPQHF	TGCGCCAGCAGCTTGCCAGGGCCAGGTCAGCCCCAGCATTTT
TRBJ2-1	TRBD2	TRBV20-1	-	CSARDLAGYYNEQFF	TGCAGTGCTAGGGATCTAGCGGGATACTACAATGAGCAGTTCTTC
TRBJ2-5	TRBD2	TRBV5-1	few	CASSPSSGGETQYF	TGCGCCAGCAGCCCCTCGTCGGGGGGAGAGACCCAGTACTTC
TRBJ1-1	-	TRBV28	few	CASSLWGPNTEAFF	TGTGCCAGCAGTCTGTGGGGGCCGAACACTGAAGCTTTCTTT
TRBJ2-3	-	TRBV20-1	-	CSASGVPGPDTQYF	TGCAGTGCTAGCGGGGTCCCGGGCCCAGATACGCAGTATTTT
TRBJ2-5	TRBD1	TRBV4-2	-	CASSQDGTGLETQYF	TGTGCCAGCAGCCAAGATGGGACAGGATTGGAGACCCAGTACTTC
TRBJ2-5	TRBD2	TRBV9	-	CASSVGTSGETQYF	TGTGCCAGCAGCGTAGGGACTAGCGGGGAGACCCAGTACTTC
TRBJ2-5	-	TRBV29-1	-	CSGGQLQETQYF	TGCAGCGGCGGACAGTTACAAGAGACCCAGTACTTC
TRBJ1-3	TRBD1	TRBV5-1	many	CASSLTGTGSGNTIYF	TGCGCCAGCAGCCTCACAGGGACAGGCTCTGGAAACACCATATATTTT
TRBJ2-5	-	TRBV5-1	-	CASRVGAAQETQYF	TGCGCCAGCAGGGTAGGGGCAGCCCAAGAGACCCAGTACTTC
TRBJ2-1	-	TRBV10-3	few	CAIRPGRDARWDEQFF	TGTGCCATCAGACCGGGACGGGATGCTAGATGGGATGAGCAGTTCTTC
TRBJ1-6	-	TRBV5-1	many	CASSLVGQGNSPLHF	TGCGCCAGCAGCTTGGTGGGGCAGGGCAATTCACCCCTCCACTTT
TRBJ1-1	TRBD1	TRBV12-3/TRBV12-4	-	CASSLPTGTSTEAFF	TGTGCCAGCAGTTTACCGACAGGGACGTCCACTGAAGCTTTCTTT
TRBJ2-2	-	TRBV12-3/TRBV12-4	few	CASSLSSARNGELFF	TGTGCCAGCAGTCTCTCTTCAGCCCGTAACGGGGAGCTGTTTTTT
TRBJ2-5	TRBD2	TRBV4-2	few	CASSQDIAGSERGTQYF	TGTGCCAGCAGCCAAGATATAGCGGGGTCCGAAAGAGGGACCCAGTACTTC
TRBJ2-1	TRBD2	TRBV6-1	-	CASSGTSEHNEQFF	TGTGCCAGCAGCGGGACTAGCGAGCACAATGAGCAGTTCTTC
TRBJ2-1	-	TRBV29-1	-	CSARDRGSYNEQFF	TGCAGTGCTAGAGATCGGGGGAGTTACAATGAGCAGTTCTTC
TRBJ1-6	TRBD1	TRBV12-3/TRBV12-4	-	CASSRGQAVAGSPLHF	TGTGCCAGCAGCCGAGGACAGGCAGTAGCGGGTTCACCCCTCCACTTT
TRBJ2-3	-	TRBV5-1	-	CASAKRQISTSTDTQYF	TGCGCCAGCGCCAAACGACAGATATCGACTAGCACAGATACGCAGTATTTT
TRBJ2-5	-	TRBV15	-	CATSRDRQETQYF	TGTGCCACCAGCAGAGATCGACAGGAGACCCAGTACTTC
TRBJ2-6	-	TRBV5-1	few	CASSPRGPSGANVLTF	TGCGCCAGCAGCCCGCGGGGGCCGTCTGGGGCCAACGTCCTGACTTTC
TRBJ1-5	-	TRBV5-5	-	CASARGADNQPQHF	TGTGCCAGCGCTAGGGGGGCCGACAATCAGCCCCAGCATTTT
TRBJ1-2	TRBD1	TRBV5-1	-	CASSLAGGKVYGYTF	TGCGCCAGCAGCTTGGCAGGGGGAAAGGTCTATGGCTACACCTTC
TRBJ2-3	-	TRBV30	-	CAWSFPDTQYF	TGTGCCTGGAGTTTTCCAGATACGCAGTATTTT
TRBJ1-1	-	TRBV20-1	few	CSAPPQGSEAFF	TGCAGCGCCCCGCCCCAGGGAAGTGAAGCTTTCTTT
TRBJ2-2	-	TRBV20-1	-	CSARDPLQNIGELFF	TGCAGTGCTAGAGATCCTCTACAGAACATCGGGGAGCTGTTTTTT
TRBJ1-2	-	TRBV7-2	-	CASSRTAGGYTF	TGTGCCAGCAGCAGGACGGCCGGCGGCTACACCTTC
TRBJ1-5	-	TRBV6-1	-	CASRELAYSNQPQHF	TGTGCCAGCAGAGAACTGGCTTATAGCAATCAGCCCCAGCATTTT
TRBJ2-3	-	TRBV29-1	few	CSARRADIGDTQYF	TGCAGCGCCCGGAGGGCGGATATAGGAGATACGCAGTATTTT
TRBJ2-2	-	TRBV12-3/TRBV12-4	many	CASSIGTPRTGELFF	TGTGCCAGCAGTATAGGGACTCCGAGGACCGGGGAGCTGTTTTTT
TRBJ1-2	-	TRBV29-1	-	CSARGGYGYTF	TGCAGCGCTCGGGGCGGGTATGGCTACACCTTC
TRBJ1-2	TRBD1	TRBV12-3/TRBV12-4	-	CASSLDRVHGYTF	TGTGCCAGCAGCCTCGACAGGGTCCATGGCTACACCTTC
TRBJ2-3	-	TRBV14	-	CASSRSRVTQYF	TGTGCCAGCAGCCGGTCACGGGTTACGCAGTATTTT
TRBJ1-5	-	TRBV5-1	few	CASSLDGQAGSNQPQHF	TGCGCCAGCAGCTTGGATGGCCAGGCGGGCAGCAATCAGCCCCAGCATTTT